These T cell receptor beta chains were read from a single sample in a study of blood T cells in healthy people across ages. TCRdb re-called the 5' RACE reads through MiXCR, storing one row per CDR3 protein. Among approximately 810,000 distinct CDR3 sequences, about 37% were seen once, and the ten largest hold roughly 13%. Sequenced material: blood. Receptors originate from a man aged 18 to 30 in good health. The CDR3 runs from the conserved cysteine through the conserved F or W. A D gene is named only where the DNA matches it firmly. Part of the rows lack a size; the others show once, few, many or a class for expanded clones.

TRBJ2-2	TRBV12-3/TRBV12-4	once	.	TGTGCCAGCAGTATATTCTCCGCCGGGGAGCTGTTTTTT	CASSIFSAGELFF
TRBJ2-3	TRBV5-1	few	TRBD2	TGCGCCAGCAGCTTGGCCGGGACTAGCGGACCAGATACGCAGTATTTT	CASSLAGTSGPDTQYF
TRBJ1-1	TRBV3-1	.	.	TGTGCCAGCAGCCGATCGGACGTATCAAAACGGGCTTTCTTT	CASSRSDVSKRAFF
TRBJ2-7	TRBV20-1	.	.	TGCAGTGCTCGGGGACGGGAAACCTACGAGCAGTACTTC	CSARGRETYEQYF
TRBJ2-1	TRBV20-1	many	.	TGCAGTGCTAGTTCTAGTGCGGGTTACTACAATGAGCAGTTCTTC	CSASSSAGYYNEQFF
TRBJ2-6	TRBV20-1	few	.	TGCAGTGCTAGACTTGCTGGGGCCAACGTCCTGACTTTC	CSARLAGANVLTF
TRBJ2-5	TRBV5-1	.	.	TGCGCCACCCCCAGCGATCTATGGGCAAATGAGCAGTACTTC	CATPSDLWANEQYF
TRBJ2-5	TRBV2	many	TRBD2	TGTGCCAGCAGTGTCCCAGCGGGGCAAGAGACCCAGTACTTC	CASSVPAGQETQYF
TRBJ1-4	TRBV10-2	few	.	TGCGCCAGCAAAGACGTCGGGGGGCCCGAGGGAAAACTGTTTTTT	CASKDVGGPEGKLFF
TRBJ2-1	TRBV12-3/TRBV12-4	few	.	TGTGCCAGCAGTTTAGCGGGGGGCCCTCGCTCCTACAATGAGCAGTTCTTC	CASSLAGGPRSYNEQFF
TRBJ2-7	TRBV28	many	.	TGTGCCAGCAGTTGGGTGGGTTACGAGCAGTACTTC	CASSWVGYEQYF
TRBJ2-5	TRBV20-1	.	TRBD2	TGCAGTTCGCAGACTAGCGGGAGGGAGACCCAGTACTTC	CSSQTSGRETQYF
TRBJ1-1	TRBV20-1	.	.	TGCAGTGCTAGTCTGGCGGTAGGTGAAGCTTTCTTT	CSASLAVGEAFF
TRBJ2-5	TRBV20-1	few	.	TGCAGTGCTAGAGGGACCGGGGTCCAAGAGACCCAGTACTTC	CSARGTGVQETQYF
TRBJ2-1	TRBV15	few	.	TGTGCCACCAGCAGAGTACAGGGATCCTACAATGAGCAGTTCTTC	CATSRVQGSYNEQFF
TRBJ1-6	TRBV2	few	.	TGTGCCGGCGGTCGGGAGGGGTCCTATAATTCACCCCTCCACTTT	CAGGREGSYNSPLHF
TRBJ2-4	TRBV5-1	.	TRBD1	TGCGCCAGCAGCCTGGGGACAGACAAAAACATTCAGTACTTC	CASSLGTDKNIQYF
TRBJ1-4	TRBV9	.	.	TGTGCCAGCAGCCCCCGGCAGGGTCCTGAAAAACTGTTTTTT	CASSPRQGPEKLFF
TRBJ1-6	TRBV20-1	.	.	TGCAGTGCTAGAGATCGGGTTACTGGGGGGAATTCACCCCTCCACTTT	CSARDRVTGGNSPLHF
TRBJ2-3	TRBV6-2/TRBV6-3	many	.	TGTGCCAGCAGTTCGCGGAGCCTGGCAGATACGCAGTATTTT	CASSSRSLADTQYF
TRBJ1-5	TRBV20-1	.	.	TGCAGTGCTAGCGAAAGGGGCAATCAGCCCCAGCATTTT	CSASERGNQPQHF
TRBJ2-3	TRBV27	few	TRBD2	TGTGCCAGCAGTTCCGTACTAGCGGGGGGAAGGGATACGCAGTATTTT	CASSSVLAGGRDTQYF
TRBJ2-3	TRBV12-3/TRBV12-4	few	.	TGTGCCAGCAGTACGGGGACTGACGGAGATACGCAGTATTTT	CASSTGTDGDTQYF
TRBJ2-3	TRBV12-3/TRBV12-4	few	TRBD2	TGTGCCAGCAGAAGAAGCGGGGGGGGCGTGGATACGCAGTATTTT	CASRRSGGGVDTQYF
TRBJ2-7	TRBV20-1	.	TRBD2	TGCAGTGCTGCAAAGGGAGGGAGGACCTACGAGCAGTACTTC	CSAAKGGRTYEQYF
TRBJ1-1	TRBV6-1	.	TRBD1	TGTGCCAGCGGGACAGGGGGCGGAAGGTACACTGAAGCTTTCTTT	CASGTGGGRYTEAFF